What follows are 11 T cell receptor beta chains derived from one specimen sequenced in a study of CD8 T cells in ankylosing spondylitis. Study conclusions and caveats: A motif of under ten highly homologous TCR beta variants was seen as apparently characteristic of ankylosing spondylitis blood.

These receptors' antigens are unknown. MiXCR, run by TCRdb on the 5' RACE reads, gives a single entry per CDR3 protein. This sample carries around 770,000 distinct CDR3 sequences, approximately 12% of them seen once, and the ten largest clones take less than 0.65%. The sequenced sample was blood, either unsorted or a sorted T cell fraction (not recorded which). Receptors originate from a male donor with ankylosing spondylitis.

This clonotype has a count of ten or more. The chain has TRBV7-2 and TRBJ1-1, with unresolved D. Germline V gene sequence: CDR1 SGHTA, CDR2 FQGNSA. Trimming took off 2 bases at V and 4 bases at J, with 11 bases between the two ends. The CDR3 totals 14 residues. The CDR3 sequence is CASSLTGMATEAFF. The CDR3 bases are TGTGCCAGCAGCTTAACGGGTATGGCCACTGAAGCTTTCTTT.

The chain carries TRBV3-1 and TRBJ2-2; D is undetermined. V lost 4 bases and J 7 bases, leaving 7 bases between the germline ends. Germline CDR1 reads LGHDT; CDR2 reads YNNKEL (reference sequence). The CDR3 sequence is 12 residues long. CDR3 sequence (DNA): TGTGCCAGCAGCCTCTATGACGGGGAGCTGTTTTTT. Its translation: CASSLYDGELFF.

V is TRBV20-1 and J is TRBJ1-1; maybe TRBD1 (5 bases). Germline V gene lookup returns CDR1 DFQATT and CDR2 SNEGSKA (reference sequence). This CDR3 contains 14 residues. The V and J ends lost 3 bases and 5 bases respectively, with 16 bases between them. In DNA, the CDR3 is TGCAGTGCTAGGCCCCCAGGGAGAGGGACTGAAGCTTTCTTT. Amino acid sequence: CSARPPGRGTEAFF.

The CDR3 DNA reads TGTGCCTGGAGTCAACCGCCGGGAGGGCCGACCTACGAGCAGTACTTC. Translation gives CAWSQPPGGPTYEQYF. V and J are TRBV30 and TRBJ2-7, with 8 bases matching TRBD2. The CDR3 has 16 amino acids. CDR1 is GTSNPN, CDR2 SVGIG, per germline (reference sequence). Trimming cost V 2 bases and J 2 bases; bases outside gene matches: 11.

The J gene is TRBJ2-5, the V gene TRBV11-1; TRBD1 is a possible D gene (6 bases). The CDR3 consists of 13 residues. Germline CDR1 SGHAT, CDR2 FQDESV (reference sequence). V was cut by 4 bases and J by 4 bases, with 10 bases left in between. CDR3 DNA: TGTGCCAGCAGCTCGACAGGAATAGAGACCCAGTACTTC. Amino acid sequence: CASSSTGIETQYF.

There are many counts of this clonotype. This chain joins TRBV4-2 and TRBJ2-7; maybe TRBD1 (6 bases). The V gene's germline CDR1 is LGHNA and CDR2 YNFKEQ. The CDR3 is 15 amino acids. Trimming pared 3 bases from V and 4 bases from J, leaving 16 bases between. CDR3 in amino acids: CASSHMTAGTYEQYF. For the CDR3, the DNA is TGTGCCAGCAGCCACATGACGGCAGGGACATACGAGCAGTACTTC.

The table lists this clonotype with a few counts. The V and J genes are TRBV5-1 and TRBJ2-2; D possibly corresponds to TRBD2 (6 bases). CDR3 length: 15 amino acids. V gave up 1 base and J gave up 3 bases, with 10 bases separating them. CDR1 and CDR2 (germline): SGHRS, YFSETQ. This CDR3 reads CASSLTVADTGELFF. As DNA, the CDR3 is TGCGCCAGCAGCTTGACAGTAGCGGACACCGGGGAGCTGTTTTTT. Together with reference TRBV5-1 and TRBJ2-2, the CDR3 gives the full variable domain: KAGVTQTPRYLIKTRGQQVTLSCSPISGHRSVSWYQQTPGQGLQFLFEYFSETQRNKGNFPGRFSGRQFSNSRSEMNVSTLELGDSALYLCASSLTVADTGELFFGEGSRLTVL.

The chain links TRBV2 to TRBJ2-3, with 13 bases aligning to TRBD2. V lost 5 bases, J lost 3 bases, and 5 bases stayed unmatched. The length of the CDR3 is 16 residues. The germline V gene encodes CDR1 SNHLY and CDR2 FYNNEI. The CDR3 region is CASSPGTSGETDTQYF. Here the CDR3 DNA reads TGTGCCAGCAGTCCCGGGACTAGCGGGGAGACAGATACGCAGTATTTT. The variable domain in full, completed from reference TRBV2 and TRBJ2-3, reads EPEVTQTPSHQVTQMGQEVILRCVPISNHLYFYWYRQILGQKVEFLVSFYNNEISEKSEIFDDQFSVERPDGSNFTLKIRSTKLEDSAMYFCASSPGTSGETDTQYFGPGTRLTVL.

This clonotype was observed a handful of times. The chain joins TRBV27 to TRBJ2-2; D might be TRBD1 (5 bases). Per the germline V gene, CDR1 is MNHEY and CDR2 is SMNVEV (reference sequence). CDR3 length: 15 amino acids. V was clipped by 5 bases and J by 4 bases, with 14 bases between them. CDR3 nucleotides: TGTGCCAGCAGTCCACAGGTGGCTGTCACCGGGGAGCTGTTTTTT. It specifies CASSPQVAVTGELFF.

This clonotype was counted only a few times. The J gene is TRBJ2-5, the V gene TRBV7-2, with a possible D match to TRBD2 (6 bases). Deletions cut 4 bases from V and 1 base from J, with 13 bases between. This CDR3 is 15 amino acids long. Looked up from germline, CDR1 is SGHTA and CDR2 is FQGNSA. In DNA form, the CDR3 reads TGTGCCAGCAGCTACCTGGGACTCCTCCAAGAGACCCAGTACTTC. As protein: CASSYLGLLQETQYF.

Ten or more counts support this clonotype. The chain is built from TRBV20-1 and TRBJ1-2, with TRBD1 matching over 11 bases. CDR1 and CDR2 (germline): DFQATT, SNEGSKA (reference sequence). The V segment lost 7 bases and the J segment 7 bases; nucleotides outside the gene matches: 8. The CDR3 has 13 residues. The DNA of the CDR3 is TGCAGTGTCAGCCGGGGACAGGGGGGTGGCTACACCTTC. This translates into CSVSRGQGGGYTF.